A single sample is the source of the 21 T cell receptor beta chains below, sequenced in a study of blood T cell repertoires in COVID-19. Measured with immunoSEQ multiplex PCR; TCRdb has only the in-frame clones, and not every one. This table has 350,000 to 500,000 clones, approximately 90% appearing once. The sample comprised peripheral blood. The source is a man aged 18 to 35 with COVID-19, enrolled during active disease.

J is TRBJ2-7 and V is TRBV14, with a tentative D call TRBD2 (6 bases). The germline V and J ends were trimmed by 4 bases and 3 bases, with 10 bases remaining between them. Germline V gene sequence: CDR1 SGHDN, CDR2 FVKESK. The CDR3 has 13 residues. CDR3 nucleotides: TGTGCCAGCAGCCGTCTGCGGGGCTACGAGCAGTACTTC. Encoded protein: CASSRLRGYEQYF. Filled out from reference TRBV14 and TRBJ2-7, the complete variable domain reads EAGVTQFPSHSVIEKGQTVTLRCDPISGHDNLYWYRRVMGKEIKFLLHFVKESKQDESGMPNNRFLAERTGGTYSTLKVQPAELEDSGVYFCASSRLRGYEQYFGPGTRLTVT.

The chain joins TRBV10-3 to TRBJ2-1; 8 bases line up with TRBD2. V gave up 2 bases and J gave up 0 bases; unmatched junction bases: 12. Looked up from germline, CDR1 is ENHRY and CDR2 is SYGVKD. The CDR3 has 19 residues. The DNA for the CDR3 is TGTGCCATCAGTGAGCCAAATGGGCGGGGGGCAAGCTCCTACAATGAGCAGTTCTTC. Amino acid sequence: CAISEPNGRGASSYNEQFF.

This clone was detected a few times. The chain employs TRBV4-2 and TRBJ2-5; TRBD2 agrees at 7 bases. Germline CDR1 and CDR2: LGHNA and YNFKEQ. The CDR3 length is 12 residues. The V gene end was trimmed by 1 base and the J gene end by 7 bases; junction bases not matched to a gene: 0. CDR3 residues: CASSQGEGTQYF. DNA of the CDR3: TGTGCCAGCAGCCAAGGGGAGGGGACCCAGTACTTC.

This CDR3 reads CASSPQGGFYGYTF. The CDR3 DNA reads as TGTGCCAGCAGTCCCCAAGGGGGATTCTATGGCTACACCTTC. The genes are TRBV27 and TRBJ1-2; TRBD1 is a possible D gene (6 bases). The ends were cut back, 5 bases at V and 4 bases at J, with 14 bases in the middle. CDR1 is MNHEY and CDR2 is SMNVEV in the germline V gene (reference sequence). The CDR3 runs to 14 residues.

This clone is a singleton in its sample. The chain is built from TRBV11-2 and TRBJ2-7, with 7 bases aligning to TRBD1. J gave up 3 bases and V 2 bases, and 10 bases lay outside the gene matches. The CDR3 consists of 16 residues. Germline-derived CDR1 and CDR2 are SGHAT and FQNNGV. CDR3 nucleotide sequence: TGTGCCAGCAGCTTACCGCAGATGGGACAGCGCTACGAGCAGTACTTC. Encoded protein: CASSLPQMGQRYEQYF. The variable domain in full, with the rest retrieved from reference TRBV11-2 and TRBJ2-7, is EAGVAQSPRYKIIEKRQSVAFWCNPISGHATLYWYQQILGQGPKLLIQFQNNGVVDDSQLPKDRFSAERLKGVDSTLKIQPAKLEDSAVYLCASSLPQMGQRYEQYFGPGTRLTVT.

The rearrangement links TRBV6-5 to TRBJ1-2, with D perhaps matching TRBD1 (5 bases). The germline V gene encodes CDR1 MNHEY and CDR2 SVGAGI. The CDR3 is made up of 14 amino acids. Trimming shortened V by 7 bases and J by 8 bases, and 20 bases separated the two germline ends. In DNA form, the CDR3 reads TGTGCCAGCAATAGGGGCGCGCAGGCGCTGGGCTACACCTTC. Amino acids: CASNRGAQALGYTF.

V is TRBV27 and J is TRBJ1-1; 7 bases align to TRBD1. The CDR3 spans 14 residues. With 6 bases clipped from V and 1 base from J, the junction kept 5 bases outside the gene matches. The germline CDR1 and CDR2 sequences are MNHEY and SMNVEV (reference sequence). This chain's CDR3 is CASRRQGGNTEAFF. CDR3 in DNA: TGTGCCAGCAGGCGACAGGGAGGGAACACTGAAGCTTTCTTT.

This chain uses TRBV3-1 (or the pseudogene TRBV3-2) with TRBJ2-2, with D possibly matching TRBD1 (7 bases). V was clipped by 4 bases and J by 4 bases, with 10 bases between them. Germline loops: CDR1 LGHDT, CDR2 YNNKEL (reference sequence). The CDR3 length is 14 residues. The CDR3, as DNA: TGTGCCAGCAGCCGCCAGGGGGGCACCGGGGAGCTGTTTTTT. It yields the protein CASSRQGGTGELFF.

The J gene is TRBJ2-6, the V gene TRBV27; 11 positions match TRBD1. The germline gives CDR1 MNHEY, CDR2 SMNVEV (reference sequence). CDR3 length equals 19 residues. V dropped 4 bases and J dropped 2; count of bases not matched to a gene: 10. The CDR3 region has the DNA TGTGCCAGCAGTTCCCCCCGGACAGGGGGCTTGGCTGGGGCCAACGTCCTGACTTTC. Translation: CASSSPRTGGLAGANVLTF.

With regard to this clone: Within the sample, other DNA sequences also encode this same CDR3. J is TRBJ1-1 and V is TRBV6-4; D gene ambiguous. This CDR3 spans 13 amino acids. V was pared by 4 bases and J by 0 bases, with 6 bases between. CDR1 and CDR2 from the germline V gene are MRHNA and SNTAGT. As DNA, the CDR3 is TGTGCCAGCAGTGGGGAGTTGAACACTGAAGCTTTCTTT. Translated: CASSGELNTEAFF.

CDR3 bases: TGTGCCAGCAGCCAAGACGACGGGGGTGGGTACGAGCAGTACTTC. This sequence encodes CASSQDDGGGYEQYF. The V gene is TRBV4-2, the J gene TRBJ2-7; maybe TRBD2 (6 bases). Germline V lookup: CDR1 LGHNA, CDR2 YNFKEQ. This CDR3 spans 15 amino acids. Trimming took off 0 bases at V and 4 bases at J, with 13 bases between the two ends.

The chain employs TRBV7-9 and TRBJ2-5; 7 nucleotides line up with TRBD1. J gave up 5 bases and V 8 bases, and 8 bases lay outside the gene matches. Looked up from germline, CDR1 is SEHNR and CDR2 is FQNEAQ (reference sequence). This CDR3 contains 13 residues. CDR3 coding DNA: TGTGCCAGCTCTCGGTCACAGGGGGAGACCCAGTACTTC. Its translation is CASSRSQGETQYF.

The CDR3 loop is CASSFGGVNEQYF. CDR3 in DNA: TGTGCCAGCAGCTTCGGGGGAGTCAACGAGCAGTACTTC. The J gene is TRBJ2-7, the V gene TRBV7-6, with D tentatively TRBD2 (6 bases). This CDR3 contains 13 residues. Germline V gene sequence: CDR1 SGHVS, CDR2 FNYEAQ. V lost 3 bases to trimming and J lost 5 bases, with 11 bases between them.

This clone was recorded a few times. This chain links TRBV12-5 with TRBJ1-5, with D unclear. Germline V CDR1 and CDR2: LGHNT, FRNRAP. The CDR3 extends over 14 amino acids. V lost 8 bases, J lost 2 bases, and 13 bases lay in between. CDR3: CASSASPGNQPQHF. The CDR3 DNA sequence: TGTGCTAGTAGTGCGAGTCCGGGCAATCAGCCCCAGCATTTT.

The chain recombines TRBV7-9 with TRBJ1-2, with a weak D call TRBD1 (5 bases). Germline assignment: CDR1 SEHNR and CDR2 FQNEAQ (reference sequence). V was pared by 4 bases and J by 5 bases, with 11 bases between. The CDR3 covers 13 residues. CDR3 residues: CASSSAGEYGYTF. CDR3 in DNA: TGTGCCAGCAGCTCCGCGGGGGAATATGGCTACACCTTC.

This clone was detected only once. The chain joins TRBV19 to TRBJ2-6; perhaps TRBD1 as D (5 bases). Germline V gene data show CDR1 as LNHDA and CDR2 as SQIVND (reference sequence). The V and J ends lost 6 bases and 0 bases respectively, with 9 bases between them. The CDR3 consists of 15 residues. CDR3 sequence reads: CASRGVGSGANVLTF. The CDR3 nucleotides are TGTGCCAGTAGAGGGGTGGGCTCTGGGGCCAACGTCCTGACTTTC.

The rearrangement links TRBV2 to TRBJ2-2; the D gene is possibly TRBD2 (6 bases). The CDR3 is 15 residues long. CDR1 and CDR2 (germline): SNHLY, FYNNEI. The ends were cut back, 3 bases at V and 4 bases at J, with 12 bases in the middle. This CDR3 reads CASSEEGRGTGELFF. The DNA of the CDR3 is TGTGCCAGCAGTGAGGAGGGTAGAGGCACCGGGGAGCTGTTTTTT. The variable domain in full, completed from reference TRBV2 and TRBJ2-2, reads EPEVTQTPSHQVTQMGQEVILRCVPISNHLYFYWYRQILGQKVEFLVSFYNNEISEKSEIFDDQFSVERPDGSNFTLKIRSTKLEDSAMYFCASSEEGRGTGELFFGEGSRLTVL.

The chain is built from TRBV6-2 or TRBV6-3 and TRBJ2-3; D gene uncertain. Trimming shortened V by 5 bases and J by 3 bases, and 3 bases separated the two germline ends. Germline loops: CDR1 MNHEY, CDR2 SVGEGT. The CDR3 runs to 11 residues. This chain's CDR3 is CASSTTDTQYF. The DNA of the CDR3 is TGTGCCAGCAGTACAACAGATACGCAGTATTTT.

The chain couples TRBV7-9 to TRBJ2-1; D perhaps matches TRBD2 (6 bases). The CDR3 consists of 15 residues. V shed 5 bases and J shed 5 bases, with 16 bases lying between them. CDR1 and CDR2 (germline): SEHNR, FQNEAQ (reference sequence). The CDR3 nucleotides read TGTGCCAGCAGCCATCTTATAGCGGCCAACAATGAGCAGTTCTTC. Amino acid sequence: CASSHLIAANNEQFF.

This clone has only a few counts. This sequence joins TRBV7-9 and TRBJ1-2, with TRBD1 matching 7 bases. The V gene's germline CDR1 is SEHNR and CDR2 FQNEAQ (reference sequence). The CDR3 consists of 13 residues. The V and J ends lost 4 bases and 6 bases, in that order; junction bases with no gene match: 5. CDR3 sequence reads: CASSSQGVHGYTF. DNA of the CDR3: TGTGCCAGCAGCTCTCAGGGGGTTCATGGCTACACCTTC.

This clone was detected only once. CDR3 region: CASSPRGTSRDEQFF. The CDR3 coding sequence is TGTGCCAGCTCACCAAGAGGGACTAGCCGGGATGAGCAGTTCTTC. The chain employs TRBV18 and TRBJ2-1; TRBD2 aligns across 9 bases. V lost 2 bases and J lost 8; bases outside the gene matches: 7. This CDR3 comprises 15 residues. CDR1 is KGHSH and CDR2 is LQKENI in the germline V gene.